Following are 19 T cell receptor beta chains from one sample sequenced in a study of cytomegalovirus exposure and HLA in healthy donors. PCR primers comprised 60 Vbeta and 13 Jbeta primers. This table comes from immunoSEQ multiplex PCR, and its TCRdb copy is limited to in-frame clones, with some not included. The table shows 130,000 to 150,000 clones, with roughly 80% occurring only once. Sequencing input: PBMCs. The origin of the receptors is a man aged 40-55 years in good health and CMV-seropositive.

The genes are TRBV7-8 and TRBJ2-7; TRBD2 agrees at 11 bases. Germline values: CDR1 SGHVS, CDR2 FQNEAQ. V lost 0 bases, J lost 4 bases, and 8 bases stayed unmatched. The CDR3 consists of 17 residues. The CDR3 coding sequence is TGTGCCAGCAGCTTAGCTAGCGGGAGGGCATTGGGATACGAGCAGTACTTC. Translation gives CASSLASGRALGYEQYF.

CDR3 nucleotides: TGTGCCAGCAGTTTAAGGGCAGCAGTTAGCGGGAGGGCCCCCAATGAGCAGTTCTTC. Translation: CASSLRAAVSGRAPNEQFF. V and J are TRBV28 and TRBJ2-1; TRBD2 agrees at 11 bases. J gave up 6 bases and V 2 bases, and 15 bases lay outside the gene matches. From germline, CDR1 is MDHEN and CDR2 SYDVKM. The CDR3 has 19 amino acids.

V is TRBV7-6 and J is TRBJ2-7, with D maybe TRBD1 (5 bases). This CDR3 contains 13 residues. Germline CDR1 reads SGHVS; CDR2 reads FNYEAQ. V was cut by 6 bases and J by 5 bases, with 14 bases left in between. The CDR3 region is CASSLNPTDEQYF. CDR3 nucleotide sequence: TGTGCCAGCAGTCTGAACCCGACAGACGAGCAGTACTTC. Full variable domain (outside the CDR3, taken from reference TRBV7-6 and TRBJ2-7): GAGVSQSPRYKVTKRGQDVALRCDPISGHVSLYWYRQALGQGPEFLTYFNYEAQQDKSGLPNDRFSAERPEGSISTLTIQRTEQRDSAMYRCASSLNPTDEQYFGPGTRLTVT.

This clone has more than one count but fewer than ten. This chain links TRBV6-6 with TRBJ2-7; 8 bases agree with TRBD2. Germline assignment: CDR1 MNHNY and CDR2 SVGAGI (reference sequence). V trimming: 3 bases; J trimming: 5 bases; junction bases outside the gene matches: 3. The CDR3 length is 13 residues. This CDR3 is CASSYFGRDEQYF. The CDR3 DNA is TGTGCCAGCAGTTATTTCGGGAGGGACGAGCAGTACTTC.

V gene TRBV28 combines with J gene TRBJ1-2; 7 bases are shared with TRBD1. V was clipped by 4 bases and J by 5 bases; unmatched bases: 4. The CDR3 runs 13 residues. The V gene's germline CDR1 is MDHEN and CDR2 SYDVKM. The CDR3 region has the DNA TGTGCCAGCAGTTGGGACAGCATATATGGCTACACCTTC. This encodes CASSWDSIYGYTF.

As for this clone: The same CDR3 arises from other DNA sequences in this sample as well. The chain uses TRBV5-4 and TRBJ2-1; TRBD2 matches at 7 bases. V shed 0 bases and J 1 base; nucleotides not matched to a gene: 1. The CDR3 is 15 amino acids. Germline loops: CDR1 SGHNT, CDR2 YYREEE (reference sequence). The DNA for the CDR3 is TGTGCCAGCAGCTTGGGCGGGAGTTCCTACAATGAGCAGTTCTTC. Translating it yields CASSLGGSSYNEQFF.

This clone was picked up one time. V is TRBV27 and J is TRBJ1-1; D unresolved. Between the trimmed V and J ends, which lost 3 bases and 4 bases, there was a span of 9 bases. This CDR3 has 13 amino acids. In germline, CDR1 is MNHEY, CDR2 SMNVEV (reference sequence). CDR3 residues: CASSLRVGTEAFF. CDR3 in DNA: TGTGCCAGCAGTTTGAGGGTAGGCACTGAAGCTTTCTTT.

The CDR3 region has the DNA TGTGCCAGCAGGCCCGGGACAGTGGTTGGCTACACCTTC. Protein: CASRPGTVVGYTF. This sequence joins TRBV2 and TRBJ1-2; 7 bases fit TRBD1. CDR1 is SNHLY, CDR2 FYNNEI, per germline. Trimming took 6 bases from V and 7 from J; bases not matched to a gene: 8. The CDR3 is 13 residues long.

The chain employs TRBV18 and TRBJ1-2; no clear D gene. Germline CDR1 reads KGHSH; CDR2 reads LQKENI. The CDR3 sequence is 14 residues long. V gave up 3 bases and J gave up 2 bases, with 10 bases separating them. CDR3 amino acids: CASSPDGGNYGYTF. CDR3 nucleotide sequence: TGTGCCAGCTCACCGGATGGAGGGAACTATGGCTACACCTTC.

V and J are TRBV6-6 and TRBJ2-2, with 7 bases lining up with TRBD1. The CDR3 sequence is 15 residues long. CDR1 is MNHNY and CDR2 is SVGAGI in the germline V gene (reference sequence). V was clipped by 6 bases and J by 1 base; unmatched bases: 5. Here the CDR3 DNA reads TGTGCCAGCAGCCAGACAGGGAAGAACACCGGGGAGCTGTTTTTT. This translates into CASSQTGKNTGELFF.

This chain links TRBV11-2 with TRBJ2-7; 7 nucleotides line up with TRBD1. The CDR3 extends over 14 amino acids. CDR1 and CDR2 from the germline V gene are SGHAT and FQNNGV. The J segment lost 3 bases and the V segment lost 2 bases, leaving 4 bases of the junction unmatched. The CDR3 here is CASSLLTGNYEQYF. CDR3 nucleotides: TGTGCCAGCAGCTTATTGACAGGGAACTACGAGCAGTACTTC.

The sample holds a few counts of this clone. The chain recombines TRBV29-1 with TRBJ2-5, with 9 nucleotides matching TRBD1. Germline lookup yields CDR1 SQVTM and CDR2 ANQGSEA. With 4 bases clipped from V and 4 bases from J, the junction kept 10 bases outside the gene matches. The CDR3 is 15 residues long. The CDR3 DNA reads as TGCAGCGTTGGGCCCTCCACGACAGGGGGAGAGACCCAGTACTTC. This translates into CSVGPSTTGGETQYF.

The chain links TRBV20-1 to TRBJ2-1, with D unresolved. CDR1 and CDR2 from the germline V gene are DFQATT and SNEGSKA (reference sequence). The CDR3 is made up of 11 amino acids. V shed 3 bases and J shed 9 bases, with 9 bases lying between them. For the CDR3, the DNA is TGCAGTGCTAGGCTAGGCAGTGAGCAGTTCTTC. This gives the protein CSARLGSEQFF.

The V gene is TRBV28, the J gene TRBJ1-1, with TRBD1 matching over 10 bases. The germline gives CDR1 MDHEN, CDR2 SYDVKM. The CDR3 spans 17 residues. The V segment lost 5 bases and the J segment 3 bases; nucleotides outside the gene matches: 12. CDR3 loop: CASSPPTGGLFYTEAFF. In DNA, the CDR3 is TGTGCCAGCAGTCCCCCGACAGGGGGCTTATTCTACACTGAAGCTTTCTTT. The complete variable domain, with remaining parts taken from reference TRBV28 and TRBJ1-1, reads DVKVTQSSRYLVKRTGEKVFLECVQDMDHENMFWYRQDPGLGLRLIYFSYDVKMKEKGDIPEGYSVSREKKERFSLILESASTNQTSMYLCASSPPTGGLFYTEAFFGQGTRLTVV.

Note on this clone: In this CDR3 the conserved last residue, phenylalanine or tryptophan, is missing, so a read error is likely. V gene TRBV18 combines with J gene TRBJ1-5; 7 bases are a match to TRBD1. Trimming removed 6 bases from V and 5 bases from J; junction bases left unmatched: 7. CDR1 is KGHSH, CDR2 LQKENI, per germline. CDR3 size: 14 residues. The CDR3 spells CASSLTGSDQPQHS. The CDR3 DNA reads TGTGCCAGCTCGCTGACAGGGTCCGATCAGCCCCAGCATTCT.

This clone was detected only once. J is TRBJ1-2 and V is TRBV28; the D gene is possibly TRBD1 (5 bases). In germline, CDR1 is MDHEN, CDR2 SYDVKM. The V gene lost 1 base and the J gene lost 4 bases, with 13 bases spanning the gap. The CDR3 is 15 residues long. The CDR3 reads CASSLSGGSAYGYTF. The CDR3 DNA reads as TGTGCCAGCAGTTTATCTGGGGGGTCTGCCTATGGCTACACCTTC.

This clone appeared once. The J gene is TRBJ2-2, the V gene TRBV11-2; TRBD2 agrees at 14 bases. CDR1 is SGHAT, CDR2 FQNNGV, per germline. This CDR3 contains 16 residues. V dropped 5 bases and J dropped 4; count of bases not matched to a gene: 3. For the CDR3, the DNA is TGTGCCAGCAGCCTCGGGACTAGCGGGGGCACCGGGGAGCTGTTTTTT. This codes for CASSLGTSGGTGELFF.

The sample holds a few counts of this clone. CDR3 in amino acids: CASSKSGGLAGAEQYF. CDR3 DNA sequence: TGTGCCAGTAGTAAATCCGGGGGACTAGCGGGAGCTGAGCAGTACTTC. The genes are TRBV19 and TRBJ2-7; the match to TRBD2 covers 14 bases. Germline lookup yields CDR1 LNHDA and CDR2 SQIVND (reference sequence). The CDR3 has 16 residues. V was clipped by 4 bases and J by 7 bases; unmatched bases: 9.

The chain links TRBV7-9 to TRBJ2-7; 7 bases align to TRBD2. Germline values: CDR1 SEHNR, CDR2 FQNEAQ (reference sequence). After removal of 5 bases from V and 6 bases from J, the junction contained 4 bases not matched to a gene. The CDR3 is made up of 12 amino acids. The CDR3 nucleotides read TGTGCCAGCAGCGCCACGGGGGGCGAGCAGTACTTC. Its translation is CASSATGGEQYF. The variable domain in full, completed from reference TRBV7-9 and TRBJ2-7, reads DTGVSQNPRHKITKRGQNVTFRCDPISEHNRLYWYRQTLGQGPEFLTYFQNEAQLEKSRLLSDRFSAERPKGSFSTLEIQRTEQGDSAMYLCASSATGGEQYFGPGTRLTVT.